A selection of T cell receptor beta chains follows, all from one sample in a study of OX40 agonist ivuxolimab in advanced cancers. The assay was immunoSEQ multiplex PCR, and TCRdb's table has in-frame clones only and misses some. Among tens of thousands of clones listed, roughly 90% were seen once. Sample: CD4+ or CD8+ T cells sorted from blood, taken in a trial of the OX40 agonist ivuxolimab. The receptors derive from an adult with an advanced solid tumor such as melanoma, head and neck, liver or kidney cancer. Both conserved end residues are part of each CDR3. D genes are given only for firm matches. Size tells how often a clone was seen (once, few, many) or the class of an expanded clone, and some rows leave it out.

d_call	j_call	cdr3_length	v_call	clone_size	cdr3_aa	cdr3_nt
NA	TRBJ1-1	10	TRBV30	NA	CAWNRGEAFF	TGTGCCTGGAACCGGGGTGAAGCTTTCTTT
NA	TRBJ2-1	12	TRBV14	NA	CASSLFTGWQFF	TGTGCCAGCAGCCTCTTTACCGGGTGGCAGTTCTTC
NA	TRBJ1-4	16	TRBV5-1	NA	CASSLGLTLTNEKLFF	TGCGCCAGCAGCTTGGGCTTGACACTTACTAATGAAAAACTGTTTTTT
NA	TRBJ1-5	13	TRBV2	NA	CASGDRFNQPQHF	TGTGCCAGCGGGGACCGATTCAATCAGCCCCAGCATTTT
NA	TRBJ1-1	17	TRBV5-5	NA	CASSLFGGTTMNTEAFF	TGTGCCAGCAGCTTGTTTGGGGGCACCACCATGAACACTGAAGCTTTCTTT
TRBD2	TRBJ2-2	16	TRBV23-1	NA	CAAPGVIAGKTGELFF	TGCGCCGCCCCGGGGGTGATAGCGGGAAAAACCGGGGAGCTGTTTTTT
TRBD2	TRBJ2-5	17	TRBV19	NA	CASSLGLAGALQETQYF	TGTGCCAGTAGTCTAGGACTAGCGGGAGCTCTTCAAGAGACCCAGTACTTC
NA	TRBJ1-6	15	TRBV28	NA	CASARAGQANSPLHF	TGTGCCAGCGCTCGGGCGGGACAAGCTAATTCACCCCTCCACTTT
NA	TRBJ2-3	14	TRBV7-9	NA	CASSWGLGTDTQYF	TGTGCCAGCAGCTGGGGACTTGGCACAGATACGCAGTATTTT
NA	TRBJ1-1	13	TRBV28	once	CASSSSGHTEAFF	TGTGCCAGCAGTTCTTCAGGGCACACTGAAGCTTTCTTT
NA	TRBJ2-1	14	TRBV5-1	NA	CASSFSFIYNEQFF	TGCGCCAGCAGTTTCTCATTCATTTACAATGAGCAGTTCTTC
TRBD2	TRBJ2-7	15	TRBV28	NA	CASSFWRERSYEQYF	TGTGCCAGCAGTTTCTGGCGGGAGAGGTCCTACGAGCAGTACTTC
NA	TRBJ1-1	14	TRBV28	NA	CASSIRVRGTEAFF	TGTGCCAGCAGCATCAGGGTTAGGGGCACTGAAGCTTTCTTT
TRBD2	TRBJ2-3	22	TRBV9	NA	CASSVGFQMTSGRWGEADTQYF	TGTGCCAGCAGCGTAGGTTTCCAAATGACTAGCGGGAGATGGGGTGAAGCAGATACGCAGTATTTT
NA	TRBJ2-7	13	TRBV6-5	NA	CASSPTGLREQYF	TGTGCCAGCAGTCCAACAGGGCTCCGCGAGCAGTACTTC
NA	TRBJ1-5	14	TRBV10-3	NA	CAISDGQTNQPQHF	TGTGCCATCAGTGACGGGCAGACAAATCAGCCCCAGCATTTT
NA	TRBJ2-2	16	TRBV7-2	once	CASSWPPNLNTGELFF	TGTGCCAGCAGCTGGCCCCCCAACCTTAACACCGGGGAGCTGTTTTTT
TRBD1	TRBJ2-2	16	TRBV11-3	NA	CASSSQTGVNTGELFF	TGTGCCAGCAGCTCTCAGACAGGGGTGAACACCGGGGAGCTGTTTTTT
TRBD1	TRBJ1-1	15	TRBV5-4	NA	CASTKQGLVYTEAFF	TGTGCCAGCACCAAACAGGGGCTTGTCTACACTGAAGCTTTCTTT
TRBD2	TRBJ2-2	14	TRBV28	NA	CASIAGGNTGELFF	TGTGCCAGCATAGCGGGAGGTAACACCGGGGAGCTGTTTTTT
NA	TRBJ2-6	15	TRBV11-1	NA	CASSRFGSGANVLTF	TGTGCCAGCAGCAGATTCGGGTCCGGGGCCAACGTCCTGACTTTC
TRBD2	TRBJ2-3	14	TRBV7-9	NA	CASRLAGEIDTQYF	TGTGCCAGCCGACTAGCGGGAGAGATAGATACGCAGTATTTT
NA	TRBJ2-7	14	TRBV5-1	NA	CASSLVVSLNEQYF	TGCGCCAGCAGCTTGGTGGTTAGCTTAAACGAGCAGTACTTC
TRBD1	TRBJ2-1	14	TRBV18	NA	CASSGGQVGNEQFF	TGTGCCAGCTCCGGGGGACAGGTGGGCAATGAGCAGTTCTTC
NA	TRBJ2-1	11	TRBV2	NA	CASSVKVEQFF	TGTGCCAGCAGCGTAAAAGTTGAGCAGTTCTTC
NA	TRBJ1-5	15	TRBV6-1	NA	CASSDRGSGHQPQHF	TGTGCCAGCAGTGACAGGGGAAGCGGTCACCAGCCCCAGCATTTT
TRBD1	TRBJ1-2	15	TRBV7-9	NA	CASSFGDRGNYGYTF	TGTGCCAGCAGCTTCGGGGACAGGGGGAACTATGGCTACACCTTC
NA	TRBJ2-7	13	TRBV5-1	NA	CASSSPTLNEQYF	TGCGCCAGCAGCTCTCCAACCCTGAACGAGCAGTACTTC
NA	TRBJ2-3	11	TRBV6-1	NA	CASLRGDTQYF	TGTGCCAGCCTACGAGGGGATACGCAGTATTTT
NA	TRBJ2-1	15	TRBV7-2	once	CASSPRPDRNNEQFF	TGTGCCAGCAGCCCTCGACCGGACAGAAACAATGAGCAGTTCTTC
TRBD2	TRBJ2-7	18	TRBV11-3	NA	CASSVAVGGRASSYEQYF	TGTGCCAGCAGCGTAGCGGTTGGCGGGAGGGCCAGCTCCTACGAGCAGTACTTC
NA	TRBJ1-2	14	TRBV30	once	CAWRENIGGYGYTF	TGTGCCTGGAGAGAAAATATCGGGGGCTATGGCTACACCTTC
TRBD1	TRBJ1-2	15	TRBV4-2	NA	CASSQEPGTGYGYTF	TGTGCCAGCAGCCAAGAACCCGGGACAGGCTATGGCTACACCTTC
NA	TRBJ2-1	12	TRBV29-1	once	CSVLGSSNEQFF	TGCAGCGTTCTCGGGAGTTCCAATGAGCAGTTCTTC
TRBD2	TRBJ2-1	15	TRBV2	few	CASRAGLNWINEQFF	TGTGCCAGCAGGGCGGGACTAAACTGGATCAATGAGCAGTTCTTC
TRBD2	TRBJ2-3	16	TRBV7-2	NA	CASSFTSGRSTDTQYF	TGTGCCAGCAGCTTTACTAGCGGGAGGTCCACAGATACGCAGTATTTT
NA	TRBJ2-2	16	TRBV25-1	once	CASSESGRTNTGELFF	TGTGCCAGCAGTGAATCTGGCCGAACGAACACCGGGGAGCTGTTTTTT
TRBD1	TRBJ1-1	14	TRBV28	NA	CASSTGRGHTEAFF	TGTGCCAGCAGTACAGGGAGGGGGCACACTGAAGCTTTCTTT
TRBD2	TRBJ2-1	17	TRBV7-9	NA	CASSLGRGAGGPGEQFF	TGTGCCAGCAGCTTAGGGCGCGGAGCGGGAGGGCCCGGTGAGCAGTTCTTC
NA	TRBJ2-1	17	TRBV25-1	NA	CASSEPREATPLNEQFF	TGTGCCAGCAGTGAACCCCGAGAGGCAACCCCTCTCAATGAGCAGTTCTTC
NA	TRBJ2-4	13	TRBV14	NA	CASSLQSKNIQYF	TGTGCCAGCAGCTTACAGAGCAAAAACATTCAGTACTTC
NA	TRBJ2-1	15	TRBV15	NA	CATSIRQGLYNEQFF	TGTGCCACCAGCATTCGGCAGGGACTCTACAATGAGCAGTTCTTC
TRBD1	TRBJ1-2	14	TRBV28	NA	CASRVGQGTYGYTF	TGTGCCAGCAGGGTGGGACAGGGGACGTATGGCTACACCTTC
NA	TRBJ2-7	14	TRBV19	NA	CASSIGSDLYEQYF	TGTGCCAGTAGTATTGGTTCGGACCTCTACGAGCAGTACTTC
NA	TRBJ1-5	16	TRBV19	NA	CASSIVRGISNQPQHF	TGTGCCAGTAGTATAGTTCGGGGGATAAGCAATCAGCCCCAGCATTTT
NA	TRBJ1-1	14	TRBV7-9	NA	CASSLGQKNDWAFF	TGTGCCAGCAGCTTAGGACAGAAGAATGATTGGGCTTTCTTT
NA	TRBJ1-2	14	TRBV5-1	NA	CASSFPGTNYGYTF	TGCGCCAGCAGCTTCCCCGGAACTAACTATGGCTACACCTTC